The text below deals with one TCR beta chain. This record belongs to a study of type 1 and type 2 diabetes patients. Study information: Donors were type 1 diabetes, type 2 diabetes, or nondiabetic controls.

The PCR template was genomic DNA. Amplification of the beta chain CDR3 used 30 forward and 13 reverse multiplex primers. TCRdb reprocessed the multiplex PCR reads via MiXCR and lists one record per CDR3 protein. Here the sample spans some 250,000 distinct CDR3 sequences, around 50% being singletons. Standard classification criteria confirmed type 1 or type 2 diabetes in all patients. This CDR3 region has 15 residues. Germline CDR1 reads SGHTA; CDR2 reads FQGNSA. Trimming took 1 base from V and 5 from J; bases not matched to a gene: 7. Material for sequencing was peripheral blood mononuclear cells (PBMCs). This chain joins TRBV7-2 and TRBJ2-5, with 7 bases that match TRBD1. The sequence was collected from a man between 18 and 29 years old with type 2 diabetes. CDR3 protein: CASSLEGAGYETQYF. In DNA form, the CDR3 reads TGTGCCAGCAGCTTAGAGGGGGCAGGGTACGAGACCCAGTACTTC.